This TCR beta chain is drawn from a study of beta chain features in type 1 diabetes. The study, taken as a whole, reports: TCRB CDR3 length was moderately but significantly reduced in all four CD4+ subsets of Type 1 diabetes patients. Within patients, naive, central memory and Treg TCRB repertoires seemed more similar than within healthy donors. Any HLA type influence on TCRB rearrangement was left unresolved here.

Reverse transcribing all isolated RNA meant expressed TCRB transcripts were sequenced. Measured with immunoSEQ multiplex PCR; TCRdb has only the in-frame clones, and not every one. The sample has 160,000 or so clones; almost 65% are singletons. Germline assignment: CDR1 SQVTM and CDR2 ANQGSEA. The CDR3 consists of 14 residues. Trimming cost V 3 bases and J 7 bases, with 15 bases left between them. In the case of this clone: Its matching antigen is unknown.

Sequencing was performed on naive CD4+ T cells from blood. V usage is TRBV29-1 and J usage is TRBJ2-2; the D call may be TRBD1 or TRBD2 (5 bases each). The receptor was isolated from a man aged 25-40 years with type 1 diabetes. The CDR3 spells CSVELWQGDGELFF. CDR3 DNA sequence: TGCAGCGTTGAGTTATGGCAGGGAGACGGGGAGCTGTTTTTT.